The sequence of this T cell receptor (beta chain) was determined in a study of blood T cell repertoires in COVID-19. This clone came up a few times. The CDR3 length is 13 residues. Trimming removed 3 bases at V and 7 bases at J, with 15 bases between. Germline-derived CDR1 and CDR2 are DFQATT and SNEGSKA (reference sequence). The repertoire was sequenced with immunoSEQ multiplex PCR; TCRdb's copy has only in-frame clones and lacks some. The data show fewer than 200,000 clones, 70% to 90% seen once. Cohort 3 donors counted as recovered after two negative PCRs, clearance, or resolved symptoms. Sequenced: PBMCs or T cells enriched from blood (not recorded which). This clonotype originated in a woman aged 50 to 65 who had recovered from COVID-19. The chain uses TRBV20-1 and TRBJ1-2, with D possibly being TRBD1 (6 bases). The CDR3 region has the DNA TGCAGTGCTAGTCCAACAGGGTGGGGTGGCTACACCTTC. This encodes CSASPTGWGGYTF.